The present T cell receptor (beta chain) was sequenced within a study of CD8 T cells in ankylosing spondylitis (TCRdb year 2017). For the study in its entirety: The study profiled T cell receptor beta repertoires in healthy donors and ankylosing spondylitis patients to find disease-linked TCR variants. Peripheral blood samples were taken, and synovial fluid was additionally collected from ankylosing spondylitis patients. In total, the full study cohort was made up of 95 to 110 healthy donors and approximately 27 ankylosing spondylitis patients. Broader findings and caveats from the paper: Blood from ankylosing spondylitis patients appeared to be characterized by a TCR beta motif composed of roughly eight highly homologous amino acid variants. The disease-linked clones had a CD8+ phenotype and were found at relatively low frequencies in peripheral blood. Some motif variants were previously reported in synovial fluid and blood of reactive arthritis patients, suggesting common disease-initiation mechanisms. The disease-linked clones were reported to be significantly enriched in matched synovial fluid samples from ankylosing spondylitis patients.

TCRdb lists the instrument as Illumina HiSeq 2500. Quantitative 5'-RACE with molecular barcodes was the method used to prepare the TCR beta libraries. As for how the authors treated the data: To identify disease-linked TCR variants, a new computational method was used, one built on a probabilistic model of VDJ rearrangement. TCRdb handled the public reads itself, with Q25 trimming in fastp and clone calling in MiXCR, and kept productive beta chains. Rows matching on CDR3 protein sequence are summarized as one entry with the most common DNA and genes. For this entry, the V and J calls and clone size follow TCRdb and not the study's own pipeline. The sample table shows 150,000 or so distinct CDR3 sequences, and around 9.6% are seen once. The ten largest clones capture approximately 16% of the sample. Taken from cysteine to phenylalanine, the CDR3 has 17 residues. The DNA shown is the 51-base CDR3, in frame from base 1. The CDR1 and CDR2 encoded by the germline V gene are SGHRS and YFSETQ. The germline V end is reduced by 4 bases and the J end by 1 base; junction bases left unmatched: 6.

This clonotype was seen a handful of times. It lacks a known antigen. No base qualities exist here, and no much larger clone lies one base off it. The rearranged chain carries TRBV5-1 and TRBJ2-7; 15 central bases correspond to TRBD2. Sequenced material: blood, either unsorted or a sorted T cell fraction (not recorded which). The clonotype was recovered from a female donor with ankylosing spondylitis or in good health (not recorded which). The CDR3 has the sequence CASSPRGLAGGSYEQYF. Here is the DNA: TGCGCCAGCAGCCCACGTGGACTAGCGGGAGGGTCCTACGAGCAGTACTTC.